This T cell receptor beta chain was found in a study of blood T cell repertoires in COVID-19. Study summary: PBMCs, B-cell-depleted T cells, or T cells were the source of the cDNA or gDNA that made up the material.

This clone was recorded only once. The germline V gene encodes CDR1 LNHDA and CDR2 SQIVND (reference sequence). The V end was cut by 1 base, the J end by 1 base, with 10 bases between. The CDR3 consists of 15 residues. Data came from immunoSEQ multiplex PCR; TCRdb stores just in-frame clones and leaves some out. The sample holds some 320,000 clones, roughly 89% seen once. This sequence originates from a woman in her 50s who had been exposed to COVID-19. V usage is TRBV19 and J usage is TRBJ1-1; no definite D call. The sample comprised PBMCs or T cells enriched from blood (not recorded which). The DNA of the CDR3 is TGTGCCAGTAGTATAGCCGAGGGTAGGAACACTGAAGCTTTCTTT. Its translation: CASSIAEGRNTEAFF.